This T cell receptor (beta chain) was retrieved from a study of beta chain features in type 1 diabetes. General study findings and limits: The study found fewer insertions and more deletions at VDJ junctions in type 1 diabetes patients. A cDNA-based sequencing approach could over-represent cells with high TCR expression. Shortening that was moderate but significant affected the TCRB CDR3s of Type 1 diabetes patients in all four CD4+ subsets.

The CDR3 contains 15 residues. V shed 4 bases and J shed 5 bases, with 15 bases lying between them. Germline V gene data show CDR1 as MNHEY and CDR2 as SMNVEV (reference sequence). Only a few counts were recorded for this clone. Its specificity is not known. The authors reverse transcribed all of the isolated RNA, so sequencing captured expressed TCRB transcripts. Libraries were prepared by immunoSEQ multiplex PCR; TCRdb keeps only in-frame clonotypes and omits some of them. This sample has around 500,000 clones, with about an eighth found just once. This TCR came from a woman aged 18-29 years in good health. The chain joins TRBV27 to TRBJ2-1; TRBD2 is a possible D gene (6 bases). The sequenced material came from naive CD4+ T cells from blood. CDR3 region: CASSSPRELDNEQFF. CDR3 DNA: TGTGCCAGCAGTTCCCCCCGGGAGTTGGACAATGAGCAGTTCTTC.